The text below deals with one TCR beta chain. Its antigen is not identified. Expressed TCRB transcripts were sequenced because the entire RNA isolate underwent reverse transcription. Generated by immunoSEQ multiplex PCR, the TCRdb table keeps only in-frame clones and is missing some. The top ten hold roughly 1.2% of the sample, which has about 25,000 clones, about 70% seen once. This specimen belongs to a study of beta chain features in type 1 diabetes. Study information: Over 85,000,000 sorted cells were examined across all samples. General study findings and limits: VDJ junctions in type 1 diabetes patients carried more deletions and fewer insertions. There was a moderate but significant shortening of TCRB CDR3s in all four CD4+ subsets of Type 1 diabetes patients. Over-representation of high TCR-expressing cells was a possible consequence of cDNA sequencing.

Sorting of CD4+ naive, central memory, regulatory and stem cell-like memory cells was performed via CD45RO/CCR7/CD25/CD127/CD95/CD27. V gave up 3 bases and J gave up 0 bases, with 12 bases separating them. Germline lookup yields CDR1 SGDLS and CDR2 YYNGEE. The CDR3 spans 16 residues. Input material: stem cell memory CD4+ T cells from blood. The source is a woman aged 40-49 years with type 1 diabetes. The chain employs TRBV9 and TRBJ2-2; perhaps TRBD2 as D (5 bases). DNA for the CDR3: TGTGCCAGCAGCGAAGCGGCGGGCGCGAACACCGGGGAGCTGTTTTTT. Its protein is CASSEAAGANTGELFF.